This T cell receptor (beta chain) derives from a study of blood T cell repertoires in COVID-19. Across the whole study: Sites in the United States, Italy and Spain provided acute and convalescent COVID-19 samples.

The authors' processing: Amplification with reference gene primers provided the estimates of nucleated cell counts. Some clones are missing from TCRdb's copy, which holds only in-frame ones; the method was immunoSEQ multiplex PCR. That table supplies the V and J calls and clone size; D and trimming were determined from the DNA. The repertoire holds approximately 400,000 clones, 88% seen once, with approximately 1.2% in the top ten. Participant age was roughly 18 to 95 years, and participants resided in about two dozen US areas. For recovered donors of Cohort 3, there were two negative PCRs, clearance, or symptom resolution. The specimen sequenced was PBMCs or T cells enriched from blood (not recorded which). The clonotype was recovered from a woman between 18 and 29 years old who had recovered from COVID-19.

This CDR3 is CATSDFSGDGYTF. In DNA, the CDR3 is TGTGCCACCAGTGACTTCTCAGGGGACGGCTACACCTTC. The chain joins TRBV24-1 to TRBJ1-2, with a possible D match to TRBD1 (6 bases). This CDR3 contains 13 residues. Germline loops: CDR1 KGHDR, CDR2 SFDVKD. V lost 4 bases and J lost 8, with 13 bases in between.